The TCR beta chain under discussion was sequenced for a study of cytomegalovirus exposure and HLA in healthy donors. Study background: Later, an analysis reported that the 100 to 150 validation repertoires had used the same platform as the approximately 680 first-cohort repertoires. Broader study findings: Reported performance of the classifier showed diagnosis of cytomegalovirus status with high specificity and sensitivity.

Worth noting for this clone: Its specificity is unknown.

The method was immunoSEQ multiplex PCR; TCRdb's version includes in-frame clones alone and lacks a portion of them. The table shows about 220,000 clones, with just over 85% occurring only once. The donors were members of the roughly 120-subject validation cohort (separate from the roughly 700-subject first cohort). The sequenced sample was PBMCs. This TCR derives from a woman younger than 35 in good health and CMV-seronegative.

As DNA, the CDR3 is TGTGCCAGCAGCCCGACTAGCGGGACCCGACGCACAGATACGCAGTATTTT. It yields the protein CASSPTSGTRRTDTQYF. The genes are TRBV7-6 and TRBJ2-3; 11 positions match TRBD2. V was pared by 5 bases and J by 1 base, with 8 bases of the junction left unmatched. In germline, CDR1 is SGHVS, CDR2 FNYEAQ. The CDR3 is 17 amino acids. The full variable domain, with the rest looked up from reference TRBV7-6 and TRBJ2-3, is GAGVSQSPRYKVTKRGQDVALRCDPISGHVSLYWYRQALGQGPEFLTYFNYEAQQDKSGLPNDRFSAERPEGSISTLTIQRTEQRDSAMYRCASSPTSGTRRTDTQYFGPGTRLTVL.